This record looks at one T cell receptor beta chain sequence and its context. Which antigen it targets is not known. It has no much larger one-base neighbor in the sample; base qualities were not kept. The CDR3 regions of human TCRbeta chains were analyzed by immunosequencing. Concerning the study's data processing: TCRs in the repertoires were matched against a reference library of SARS-CoV-2-specific TCRs that had been generated with the MIRA antigen-specificity platform. Breadth was defined as the fraction of unique TCRs that were SARS-CoV-2-associated, and depth was defined as the fraction of total T cells that were SARS-CoV-2-associated. Each spike-specific TCR was assigned to its reactive spike region and to a CD4 or CD8 class using the MIRA data. Log10-transformed breadth and depth values were compared by one-way ANOVA with Sidak's multiple comparisons tests. Sourced from immuneACCESS, this table was stored by TCRdb with only in-frame sequences that have V and J called. A share of the clones is absent; for the studies checked, an unresolved V gene accounts for under half, and the remainder has no known explanation. That table is the source of V, J and clone size, and D and trimming were worked out from the DNA. The sample contains some 99,000 clones, 91% of them found a single time. The ten most abundant clones make up around 7% of the sample.

This entry is derived from a study of T cell responses to AZD1222 COVID-19 vaccine (dated by TCRdb to about 2021). Describing the broader study: AZD1222 recipients whose second dose came at about 4 weeks and those whose second dose came at about 12 weeks were combined into one group, since spike-specific TCR depth and breadth did not differ between the two schedules. TCR sequencing covered some 250 trial participants: 200 to 220 given two doses of AZD1222 and 26 given two doses of MenACWY control vaccine. Trial participants were enrolled by age into 18-55, 56-69 and 70-plus year subgroups, with about 150, 28 and 57 TCR-sequenced participants respectively.

Study-wide conclusions, independent of this receptor: Conclusions about previously exposed vaccinees are limited, since just six AZD1222 recipients were seropositive for SARS-CoV-2 at baseline. The vaccine-associated CD4 TCRs covered the entire spike protein, and the dominant responses fell in regions 160-218 and 743-854. Spike-specific TCR breadth and depth rose significantly after two AZD1222 doses compared with day 0 and with MenACWY recipients. Participants were mostly white British, with more females than males. The authors suggested clonal diversity may have been underestimated. The 56-69-year group was small, and its depth increase did not reach significance, likely because of low power. Reportedly, close to half of the unique spike-specific TCRs recognized epitopes lying outside the regions that are mutated in the B.1.351 and B.1.1.7 variants. Because no samples from the day 14 peak response were available, repertoires could be characterized only after the peak T cell response.

In light of the paper, this sample's time point label describes: baseline before first vaccination. Vaccinee samples came from UK trials COV001 and COV002, including a single-blind randomized controlled phase 2/3 trial of AZD1222 (ChAdOx1 nCoV-19) in healthy adults. Trial participant PBMC samples were collected at day 0 and day 28 after the second dose for TCRbeta chain sequencing. The CDR3 contains 16 residues, cysteine and phenylalanine counted. Only the CDR3 DNA is retained, 48 bases long and in frame from the first base. V is cut by 1 base and J by 4 bases, and the space between the germline ends is 17 bases. Per the germline V gene, SGHRS is the CDR1 and YFSETQ is the CDR2.

This TCR derives from an adult in good health. This sequence uses TRBV5-1 and TRBJ2-5; the D gene is possibly TRBD1 or TRBD2, with 6 bases matching each. The sample was peripheral blood, taken on day 0 of AZD1222 vaccination. The CDR3 has the sequence CASSLQGTPWGETQYF. In nucleotides, the sequence is TGCGCCAGCAGCTTGCAGGGGACTCCGTGGGGAGAGACCCAGTACTTC.